This TCR beta chain originates from a study of blood T cells in healthy people across ages. This clonotype was seen many times. Its antigen is as yet unknown. Findings of the study overall: Per million T cells, the diversity of TCR beta decreased roughly linearly as age advanced. Fewer expanded clones and more diversity marked long-lived versus aged donors.

Caucasian individuals from Russia who were healthy and aged about 6 to 100 acted as donors. V lost 5 bases and J lost 2; bases outside the gene matches: 5. The CDR3 spans 14 residues. CDR1 is SGHVS and CDR2 is FQNEAQ in the germline V gene. It was with a sample-barcoded 5' primer and a J-beta primer mix that a second PCR of about 6 to 12 cycles was run. TCRdb re-analysed the 5' RACE reads in MiXCR, keeping a single row per CDR3 protein. The sample has about 500,000 distinct CDR3 sequences, 24% seen once. This same sample was also part of a study on T cells of mothers and their children. That source reports: Researchers report slightly higher, though non-significant, overlap in related mother-child pairs than in unrelated pairs.

The chain employs TRBV7-8 and TRBJ2-5; 7 bases map to TRBD2. The receptor comes from a boy between 5 and 17 years old in good health. Input material: blood. This chain's CDR3 is CASSPREGQETQYF. In DNA, the CDR3 is TGTGCCAGCAGCCCAAGGGAGGGGCAAGAGACCCAGTACTTC. Together with reference TRBV7-8 and TRBJ2-5, the CDR3 gives the full variable domain: GAGVSQSPRYKVAKRGQDVALRCDPISGHVSLFWYQQALGQGPEFLTYFQNEAQLDKSGLPSDRFFAERPEGSVSTLKIQRTQQEDSAVYLCASSPREGQETQYFGPGTRLLVL.